Presented here are 23 T cell receptor beta chains from one specimen sequenced in a study of cytomegalovirus exposure and HLA in healthy donors. PCR involved 60 Vbeta and 13 Jbeta primers. The assay was immunoSEQ multiplex PCR, and TCRdb's table has in-frame clones only and misses some. The sample consists of around 130,000 clones, around 80% of them appearing once. The sequenced sample consisted of PBMCs. These TCRs come from a woman younger than 35 in good health and CMV-seronegative.

The chain employs TRBV5-1 and TRBJ2-3; D perhaps matches TRBD2 (6 bases). The V and J ends lost 0 bases and 2 bases respectively, with 16 bases between them. The length of the CDR3 is 17 residues. The germline gives CDR1 SGHRS, CDR2 YFSETQ. The CDR3 coding sequence is TGCGCCAGCAGCTTGGGGGGCGTAGCGGACCACACAGATACGCAGTATTTT. It specifies CASSLGGVADHTDTQYF.

The chain is built from TRBV5-1 and TRBJ2-3, with 11 bases lining up with TRBD2. V gave up 4 bases and J gave up 4 bases; unmatched junction bases: 8. CDR1 and CDR2 from the germline V gene are SGHRS and YFSETQ. CDR3 length equals 16 residues. CDR3 sequence (DNA): TGCGCCAGCAGCGGGACTAGCGGAAACCCGCCAGATACGCAGTATTTT. Residues: CASSGTSGNPPDTQYF. The variable domain in full, completed from reference TRBV5-1 and TRBJ2-3, reads KAGVTQTPRYLIKTRGQQVTLSCSPISGHRSVSWYQQTPGQGLQFLFEYFSETQRNKGNFPGRFSGRQFSNSRSEMNVSTLELGDSALYLCASSGTSGNPPDTQYFGPGTRLTVL.

The V gene is TRBV29-1, the J gene TRBJ2-5, with TRBD2 matching 8 bases. The V gene's germline CDR1 is SQVTM and CDR2 ANQGSEA. The CDR3 covers 14 residues. V was clipped by 1 base and J by 4 bases; unmatched bases: 5. CDR3 sequence: CSVEVREGGETQYF. In nucleotides, the CDR3 is TGCAGCGTTGAAGTCCGGGAGGGCGGAGAGACCCAGTACTTC.

The chain has TRBV30 and TRBJ1-6; tentative D call: TRBD1 (6 bases). Germline CDR1 and CDR2: GTSNPN and SVGIG (reference sequence). The CDR3 runs to 14 residues. Trimming left V 4 bases short and J 4 bases short, with 11 bases between. DNA of the CDR3: TGTGCCTGGAATACGGACAGATATAATTCACCCCTCCACTTT. The encoded protein is CAWNTDRYNSPLHF.

The chain combines TRBV7-8 with TRBJ2-5, with D perhaps matching TRBD1 (6 bases). The CDR3 loop spans 16 amino acids. V was shortened by 5 bases and J by 1 base, with 17 bases between the two germline ends. Germline V gene data show CDR1 as SGHVS and CDR2 as FQNEAQ. In nucleotides, the CDR3 is TGTGCCAGCAGCATCCGGGACACAAGGGCCCAAGAGACCCAGTACTTC. Translated: CASSIRDTRAQETQYF.

This clone was detected only once. The J gene is TRBJ2-2, the V gene TRBV19; TRBD2 matches 10 bases. The V segment lost 1 base and the J segment 4 bases; nucleotides outside the gene matches: 6. CDR1 is LNHDA, CDR2 SQIVND, per germline (reference sequence). The CDR3 extends over 17 amino acids. CDR3: CASSIARTSGITGELFF. As DNA, the CDR3 is TGTGCCAGTAGTATAGCGCGGACTAGCGGAATCACCGGGGAGCTGTTTTTT. Together with reference TRBV19 and TRBJ2-2, the CDR3 gives the full variable domain: DGGITQSPKYLFRKEGQNVTLSCEQNLNHDAMYWYRQDPGQGLRLIYYSQIVNDFQKGDIAEGYSVSREKKESFPLTVTSAQKNPTAFYLCASSIARTSGITGELFFGEGSRLTVL.

CDR3: CASKTGGITEAFF. In DNA form, the CDR3 reads TGTGCCAGTAAAACAGGGGGAATAACTGAAGCTTTCTTT. The chain employs TRBV19 and TRBJ1-1; 8 nucleotides match TRBD1. V lost 7 bases, J lost 5 bases, and 6 bases stayed unmatched. This CDR3 is built from 13 residues. In germline, CDR1 is LNHDA, CDR2 SQIVND (reference sequence).

A single count supports this clone. The J gene is TRBJ2-3, the V gene TRBV9; 10 nucleotides align to TRBD2. There are 15 residues in the CDR3. V gave up 6 bases and J gave up 6 bases; unmatched junction bases: 10. Germline CDR1 reads SGDLS; CDR2 reads YYNGEE. This chain's CDR3 is CASNPAGGPGDTQYF. CDR3 DNA sequence: TGTGCCAGCAATCCAGCGGGAGGGCCAGGTGATACGCAGTATTTT.

This rearrangement joins TRBV6-1 to TRBJ2-2; 8 nucleotides agree with TRBD2. Germline lookup yields CDR1 MNHNS and CDR2 SASEGT. This CDR3 has 15 residues. V was clipped by 3 bases and J by 1 base; unmatched bases: 1. CDR3 sequence reads: CASSDLAGNTGELFF. The CDR3 region has the DNA TGTGCCAGCAGTGACCTAGCGGGGAACACCGGGGAGCTGTTTTTT.

This clone was counted only a few times. An end of the junction does not agree with germline; a read error may underlie this. The genes are TRBV11-2 and TRBJ1-2, with D perhaps TRBD1 (5 bases). The CDR3 is 12 residues long. CDR1 and CDR2 (germline): SGHAT, FQNNGV. CDR3 region: CASSSAWGRVAF. The CDR3 DNA reads TGTGCCAGCAGTTCCGCCTGGGGCAGGGTGGCCTTC.

This chain uses TRBV5-1 with TRBJ2-3; D possibly corresponds to TRBD2 (7 bases). CDR3 length: 15 amino acids. Germline V CDR1 and CDR2: SGHRS, YFSETQ. Trimming took off 3 bases at V and 1 base at J, with 12 bases between the two ends. The DNA of the CDR3 is TGCGCCAGCAGCTGGAAGGGGGGGGGCACAGATACGCAGTATTTT. It encodes CASSWKGGGTDTQYF.

V and J are TRBV27 and TRBJ2-7; D may be TRBD1 (5 bases). V lost 6 bases and J lost 3, with 12 bases in between. This CDR3 region has 13 residues. The germline V gene has CDR1 MNHEY and CDR2 SMNVEV (reference sequence). For the CDR3, the DNA is TGTGCCAGCAGGAACCTTGACAGCTACGAGCAGTACTTC. This codes for CASRNLDSYEQYF.

V is TRBV10-3 and J is TRBJ1-2; perhaps TRBD1 as D (5 bases). CDR3 size: 13 residues. CDR1 is ENHRY and CDR2 is SYGVKD in the germline V gene. V lost 11 bases to trimming and J lost 4 bases, with 17 bases between them. CDR3 loop: CASTRVGSYGYTF. In DNA form, the CDR3 reads TGTGCCTCCACCAGGGTTGGCTCCTATGGCTACACCTTC.

The table lists this clone with a count of one. The chain has TRBV30 and TRBJ2-1; D unresolved. The length of the CDR3 is 13 residues. Germline assignment: CDR1 GTSNPN and CDR2 SVGIG (reference sequence). Trimming cost V 4 bases and J 3 bases, with 10 bases left between them. The CDR3 here is CAWNPPSYNEQFF. As DNA, the CDR3 is TGTGCCTGGAATCCCCCCAGCTACAATGAGCAGTTCTTC.

This clone was observed once. CDR3 in DNA: TGTGCCAGTAAGGGGACAGGGGTTCAGCCCCAGCATTTT. Protein: CASKGTGVQPQHF. V usage is TRBV19 and J usage is TRBJ1-5; 10 bases map to TRBD1. There are 13 residues in the CDR3. V dropped 7 bases and J dropped 6; count of bases not matched to a gene: 3. The germline V gene has CDR1 LNHDA and CDR2 SQIVND (reference sequence).

V is TRBV10-3 and J is TRBJ2-2; the match to TRBD1 covers 9 bases. This CDR3 has 16 amino acids. Trimming cost V 5 bases and J 4 bases; bases outside gene matches: 8. Germline CDR1 and CDR2: ENHRY and SYGVKD. CDR3 protein: CAISPDRGVGTGELFF. CDR3 sequence (DNA): TGTGCCATCAGTCCCGACAGGGGGGTTGGCACCGGGGAGCTGTTTTTT.

The CDR3, as DNA: TGTGCCAGTAGTGTAGGCAGGGGGAACACTGAAGCTTTCTTT. Residues: CASSVGRGNTEAFF. The chain carries TRBV19 and TRBJ1-1; tentatively, D is TRBD1 (6 bases). The CDR3 has 14 amino acids. The germline CDR1 and CDR2 sequences are LNHDA and SQIVND (reference sequence). Trimming took off 5 bases at V and 1 base at J, with 11 bases between the two ends.

The V and J genes are TRBV29-1 and TRBJ2-5; D gene uncertain. Germline loops: CDR1 SQVTM, CDR2 ANQGSEA. The CDR3 loop spans 13 amino acids. Trimming cost V 2 bases and J 2 bases, with 9 bases left between them. CDR3 loop: CSVERPEQETQYF. In nucleotides, the CDR3 is TGCAGCGTTGAAAGGCCGGAGCAAGAGACCCAGTACTTC.

Only a few counts were recorded for this clone. This sequence joins TRBV10-1 and TRBJ2-3, with TRBD1 identical over 7 bases. J lost 0 bases, V lost 6 bases, and 12 bases had no gene match. The CDR3 loop spans 17 amino acids. Germline CDR1 is WNHNN and CDR2 is SYGVQD (reference sequence). The chain's CDR3 is CASRKGDSSFSTDTQYF. The CDR3 DNA is TGCGCCAGCAGAAAAGGGGACAGCTCTTTTAGCACAGATACGCAGTATTTT.

The rearrangement uses TRBV18 and TRBJ1-1; unclear D gene. Germline V gene data show CDR1 as KGHSH and CDR2 as LQKENI. The CDR3 loop spans 12 amino acids. The V and J ends lost 4 bases and 0 bases respectively, with 3 bases between them. The CDR3: CASSRVNTEAFF. In DNA form, the CDR3 reads TGTGCCAGCTCACGCGTGAACACTGAAGCTTTCTTT.

The rearrangement uses TRBV28 and TRBJ1-2; 7 positions agree with TRBD1. With V trimmed by 4 bases and J by 14 bases, 10 bases remained unmatched. The CDR3 covers 12 residues. Germline V CDR1 and CDR2: MDHEN, SYDVKM. In nucleotides, the CDR3 is TGTGCCAGCAGTTCCCCGACAGGGCCTAGGACCTTC. Amino acid sequence: CASSSPTGPRTF.

The chain uses TRBV30 and TRBJ2-4, with D uncertain. The CDR3 covers 15 residues. In germline, CDR1 is GTSNPN, CDR2 SVGIG (reference sequence). V dropped 2 bases and J dropped 6 bases, with 17 bases sitting between them. CDR3 protein: CAWSPPLKSGNIQYF. The CDR3 region has the DNA TGTGCCTGGAGTCCTCCCCTGAAATCGGGAAACATTCAGTACTTC.

V is TRBV5-4 and J is TRBJ2-7; D uncertain. This CDR3 contains 15 residues. Germline CDR1 is SGHNT and CDR2 is YYREEE (reference sequence). The V gene lost 2 bases and the J gene lost 0 bases, with 12 bases spanning the gap. The CDR3 coding sequence is TGTGCCAGCAGCTTTGGAGTACTTGACTCCTACGAGCAGTACTTC. Protein: CASSFGVLDSYEQYF.